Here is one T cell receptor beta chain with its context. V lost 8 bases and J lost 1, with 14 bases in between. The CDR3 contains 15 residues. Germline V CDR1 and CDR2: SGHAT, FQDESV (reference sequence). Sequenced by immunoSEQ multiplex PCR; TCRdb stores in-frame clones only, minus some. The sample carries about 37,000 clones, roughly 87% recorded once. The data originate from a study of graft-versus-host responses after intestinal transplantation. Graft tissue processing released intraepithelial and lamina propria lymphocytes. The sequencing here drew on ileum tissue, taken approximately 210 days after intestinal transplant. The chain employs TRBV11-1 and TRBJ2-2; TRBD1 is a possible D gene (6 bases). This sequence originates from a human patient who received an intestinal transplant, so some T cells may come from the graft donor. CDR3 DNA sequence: TGTGCCAGCCTCCCCAGGGGTGTGAACACCGGGGAGCTGTTTTTT. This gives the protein CASLPRGVNTGELFF. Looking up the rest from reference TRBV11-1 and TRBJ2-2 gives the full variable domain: EAEVAQSPRYKITEKSQAVAFWCDPISGHATLYWYRQILGQGPELLVQFQDESVVDDSQLPKDRFSAERLKGVDSTLKIQPAELGDSAMYLCASLPRGVNTGELFFGEGSRLTVL.